A selection of T cell receptor beta chains follows, all from one sample in a study of T cells in Graves' hyperthyroidism and ophthalmopathy. One entry per CDR3 protein, called by TCRdb with MiXCR from the multiplex PCR reads. In the table there are over 250,000 distinct CDR3 sequences, 25% to 30% of which are singletons. Source material: blood. These receptors all stem from a man between 40 and 49 years old with Graves' hyperthyroidism that later progressed to Graves' ophthalmopathy. Both conserved end residues are trimmed from each CDR3.

v_call	cdr3_length	j_call	cdr3_aa
TRBV9	11	TRBJ1-1	ASSVADRGGAF
TRBV12-3/TRBV12-4	13	TRBJ2-2	ASSPRSGNTGELF
TRBV30	15	TRBJ2-5	AWRVGWSGSMQETQY
TRBV6-5	12	TRBJ2-7	ASSYVVQAYEQY
TRBV5-1	15	TRBJ2-2	ASSFPRLARRTGELF
TRBV12-3/TRBV12-4	12	TRBJ2-5	ASSERQGWETQY
TRBV7-2	12	TRBJ1-2	ASSRYRSGYGYT
TRBV24-1	11	TRBJ2-7	ATRTDSGDEQY
TRBV7-8	14	TRBJ2-5	ASRSGGASGRETQY
TRBV7-8	11	TRBJ2-7	ASSSPSLVWQY
TRBV20-1	13	TRBJ2-5	SAGWGGGRAETQY
TRBV9	12	TRBJ2-7	ASSITGGVDEQY
TRBV7-2	13	TRBJ2-5	ASSLQRAARQTQY
TRBV6-1	11	TRBJ2-7	ASRKGNSYEQY
TRBV28	13	TRBJ2-7	ASSSLDRVPHEQY
TRBV19	12	TRBJ1-5	ATSAGQGNQPQH
TRBV28	13	TRBJ2-5	ASSFSPAGQETQY
TRBV4-1	14	TRBJ2-5	ASSQDLTGLEETQY
TRBV30	12	TRBJ2-5	AWSVGLEQETQY
TRBV24-1	11	TRBJ2-7	ATSDFWLRGQY
TRBV18	16	TRBJ2-6	ASSPNEGRSSGANVLT
TRBV3-1	13	TRBJ1-1	ASSQEWNPATEAF
TRBV19	12	TRBJ2-2	ASSIDAGYGELF
TRBV12-5	12	TRBJ1-1	ASGRTGGNTEAF
TRBV20-1	12	TRBJ2-7	SARVRLVGHEQY
TRBV20-1	13	TRBJ2-7	SAVGGHLSSYEQY
TRBV5-1	14	TRBJ2-2	ASSRNNRVSTGELF
TRBV20-1	11	TRBJ2-7	SARQATSYEQY
TRBV6-5	11	TRBJ2-7	ASSYQGFCEQY
TRBV12-3/TRBV12-4	9	TRBJ2-2	ASMSPGELF
TRBV12-3/TRBV12-4	15	TRBJ2-6	ASSPGQGISGANVLT
TRBV6-2/TRBV6-3	12	TRBJ1-1	ASSYSTSETEAF
TRBV12-3/TRBV12-4	12	TRBJ1-1	ASTPDRARAEAF
TRBV6-2/TRBV6-3	12	TRBJ1-1	ASSPTGADTEAF
TRBV6-1	12	TRBJ1-1	ASSLDRRGTEAF
TRBV19	11	TRBJ1-5	ATRDRNNQPQH
TRBV7-9	12	TRBJ2-5	ASSFLRPQETQY
TRBV20-1	10	TRBJ1-1	SARRDYTEAF
TRBV3-1	12	TRBJ1-3	ARSQGDSGNTIY
TRBV14	13	TRBJ2-7	ASSQLSTGSAEQY
TRBV28	13	TRBJ1-2	ASSFVSDRTYGYT
TRBV15	10	TRBJ1-2	ATSRDLRGYT
TRBV12-3/TRBV12-4	14	TRBJ2-7	ASSDRERGSSYEQY
TRBV6-1	13	TRBJ1-1	ASRGDTGRRTEAF
TRBV6-5	14	TRBJ2-5	ASSSYGDTNQETQY
TRBV11-3	13	TRBJ2-7	ASSLIQGAYYEQY
TRBV18	15	TRBJ2-7	ASSLGLADLSSYEQY
TRBV27	12	TRBJ1-1	ASSLSSAFTEAF
TRBV2	12	TRBJ2-5	ASNEGAVQETQY
TRBV18	13	TRBJ2-7	ASSTRRATQGEQY
TRBV7-9	11	TRBJ1-2	ASKQTEENGYT
TRBV2	9	TRBJ2-5	ASRLEETQY
TRBV30	11	TRBJ1-1	AQSGQVFTEAF